Included here is one TCR beta chain sequence, with context. The antigen this receptor binds is unknown. This may come from a read error, since a much larger clone is one base off. From cysteine to phenylalanine, the CDR3 is 14 amino acids long. The kept DNA is CDR3 alone, 42 bases in frame from the first base. The sample belongs to a study of CD8+CD57+ T cells in acquired aplastic anemia (dated by TCRdb to the late 2010s). Broadly, across the study: On average, sorted CD4+ and CD8+ cells yielded 3.2 ug of extracted DNA, with a range of about 0.18 to 30 ug. A CD8+CD57+ expansion meant a frequency higher than the mean frequency seen in healthy subjects.

Broad study findings and their caveats: Although 25 to 30 CD8+ CDR3 sequences were shared by patients and controls, these sequences appeared highly expressed in patients and within the immunodominant clones of patients. Between patients and healthy controls, no significant difference in CD8+ Simpson's diversity was found (P=0.060).

Expansion of CD8+CD57+ cells had been shown by flow cytometry in the patients chosen for sequencing. Every patient had a diagnosis of severe acquired aplastic anemia based on International Study of Aplastic Anemia and Agranulocytosis and Camitta criteria. Patients had received no therapy at the time of blood sampling. In this study, sorted CD4+ and CD8+ T cells from the blood of healthy subjects and of severe aplastic anemia patients had their TCR repertoires deep-sequenced. In the USA, patient enrollment took place under clinicaltrials.gov protocols 00001620, 01623167, 00001397, 00071045, 00081523 and 00961064. Ficoll-Paque density gradient centrifugation was used to isolate peripheral blood mononuclear cells. CD4+ and CD8+ T cells were sorted by FACS or magnetic beads before DNA extraction. Genomic DNA was used as template for profiling of TCR beta VDJ combinations and CDR3 sequences. TCR repertoire sequencing was run on an Illumina HiSeq 2000. From the authors' description of their analysis: Repertoire assessment relied on Simpson's diversity index, CDR3 size and DJ length profiles, and TRBV/TRBJ rearrangement plots. The immunodominant clone was defined as the most abundant DNA sequence in deep sequencing data. CDR3 amino acid sequences were screened for sharing across subjects and were compared with published repertoires and the VDJdb database. The public reads were reanalyzed by TCRdb: fastp trimming at Q25, MiXCR alignment, in-frame beta chains only. Merged by CDR3 protein, the rows form single entries marked with the most common genes and DNA. These V and J calls derive from TCRdb rather than the authors' analysis. Present in this sample are roughly 160,000 distinct CDR3 sequences, around 50% of which were seen just once. The ten largest make up approximately 3% of the sample.

The source of this sequence is a human donor with aplastic anemia. This chain joins TRBV12-3 or TRBV12-4 to TRBJ1-1, with the D gene not clear enough to name. What was sequenced was sorted CD4+, CD8+, or CD8+CD57+ T cells (not recorded which) from PBMCs. The nucleotide sequence reads as follows: TGTGCCAGCAGTTTATATCAGCTGAACGCTGAAGCTTTCTTT. Translated, this is CASSLYQLNAEAFF.